The 31 T cell receptor beta chains below all came from one sample that was sequenced in a study of cytomegalovirus exposure and HLA in healthy donors. Primers: 60 Vbeta forward and 13 Jbeta reverse. Produced via immunoSEQ multiplex PCR; TCRdb's table is partial and in-frame only. The sample lists around 150,000 clones, 81% seen once, with approximately 2% in the top ten. Sequencing input: PBMCs. All receptors derive from a woman between 18 and 30 years old in good health and CMV-seronegative.

The table lists this clone with a few counts. The chain employs TRBV7-9 and TRBJ1-3, with D possibly matching TRBD1 (6 bases). Germline-derived CDR1 and CDR2 are SEHNR and FQNEAQ (reference sequence). V was clipped by 5 bases and J by 0 bases, with 14 bases between them. The CDR3 spans 16 residues. The CDR3 nucleotides are TGTGCCAGCAGCCCGCGGACAGTCAGCTCTGGAAACACCATATATTTT. The encoded protein is CASSPRTVSSGNTIYF.

This chain connects TRBV19 to TRBJ1-1; 10 bases are shared with TRBD1. The CDR3 runs to 16 residues. J gave up 1 base and V 6 bases, and 8 bases lay outside the gene matches. Germline V CDR1 and CDR2: LNHDA, SQIVND (reference sequence). CDR3 sequence reads: CASRFRDRGSNTEAFF. The CDR3 DNA reads TGTGCCAGTAGATTCCGGGACAGGGGATCGAACACTGAAGCTTTCTTT.

The CDR3 region is CASSFPRDTQYF. Here the CDR3 DNA reads TGCGCCAGCAGCTTCCCACGGGATACGCAGTATTTT. The chain is built from TRBV5-1 and TRBJ2-3; D gene ambiguous. V was trimmed by 2 bases and J by 6 bases, leaving 7 bases between them. The CDR3 runs to 12 residues. CDR1 is SGHRS, CDR2 YFSETQ, per germline.

This clone has only a few counts. The V and J genes are TRBV6-5 and TRBJ1-1, with D possibly matching TRBD1 (6 bases). There are 13 residues in the CDR3. Trimming removed 0 bases from V and 4 bases from J, with 6 bases in between. Germline CDR1 is MNHEY and CDR2 is SVGAGI. Written as DNA, the CDR3 is TGTGCCAGCAGTTACTCGACAGGCACTGAAGCTTTCTTT. It translates to CASSYSTGTEAFF.

The chain couples TRBV11-2 to TRBJ2-3, with 10 bases aligning to TRBD2. The germline gives CDR1 SGHAT, CDR2 FQNNGV. V lost 1 base to trimming and J lost 2 bases; unmatched junction nucleotides: 3. This CDR3 region has 16 residues. Here the CDR3 DNA reads TGTGCCAGCAGCTTAGGACTAGCGGGCTTCACAGATACGCAGTATTTT. It translates to CASSLGLAGFTDTQYF.

The chain couples TRBV7-9 to TRBJ1-2; TRBD1 agrees at 7 bases. The germline CDR1 and CDR2 sequences are SEHNR and FQNEAQ (reference sequence). CDR3 length equals 17 residues. V shed 5 bases and J 7 bases; nucleotides not matched to a gene: 19. The DNA for the CDR3 is TGTGCCAGCAGCCCGCTCTCAGTTAGTGGCAGGGGGGCTGGCTACACCTTC. It encodes CASSPLSVSGRGAGYTF.

This rearrangement joins TRBV28 to TRBJ2-3, with 10 bases matching TRBD2. The CDR3 length is 15 residues. Looked up from germline, CDR1 is MDHEN and CDR2 is SYDVKM. The ends lost 5 bases at V and 4 bases at J; junction bases unmatched: 6. The CDR3 is CASSPPGLASDTQYF. CDR3 in DNA: TGTGCCAGCAGTCCGCCGGGACTAGCGTCAGATACGCAGTATTTT.

The CDR3 spells CASRFTGANVLTF. The CDR3 nucleotides read TGTGCCAGCAGATTTACTGGGGCCAACGTCCTGACTTTC. The J gene is TRBJ2-6, the V gene TRBV6-1; D is unresolved. Trimming took off 6 bases at V and 2 bases at J, with 5 bases between the two ends. CDR3 length: 13 amino acids. CDR1 is MNHNS and CDR2 is SASEGT in the germline V gene.

The rearrangement links TRBV7-2 to TRBJ2-2; 9 bases are a match to TRBD1. Trimming took 1 base from V and 11 from J; bases not matched to a gene: 2. Germline loops: CDR1 SGHTA, CDR2 FQGNSA. The CDR3 is 13 amino acids. Here the CDR3 reads CASSLDRGRELFF. The CDR3 nucleotides are TGTGCCAGCAGCTTAGACAGGGGGCGAGAGCTGTTTTTT.

This clone was seen once. V and J are TRBV19 and TRBJ1-1; D unresolved. Trimming left V 4 bases short and J 1 base short, with 7 bases between. Per germline, CDR1 LNHDA and CDR2 SQIVND (reference sequence). There are 13 residues in the CDR3. In DNA form, the CDR3 reads TGTGCCAGTAGTAGACAACCGAACACTGAAGCTTTCTTT. Its translation is CASSRQPNTEAFF.

The chain joins TRBV6-5 to TRBJ2-7; 7 positions agree with TRBD2. The ends lost 7 bases at V and 1 base at J; junction bases unmatched: 10. The length of the CDR3 is 15 residues. Germline lookup yields CDR1 MNHEY and CDR2 SVGAGI. The CDR3 nucleotides read TGTGCCAGCACTCCCCGGGCTAGCGGTTCCTACGAGCAGTACTTC. Its translation: CASTPRASGSYEQYF.

The chain couples TRBV5-1 to TRBJ2-7; TRBD1 aligns across 7 bases. Germline V gene lookup returns CDR1 SGHRS and CDR2 YFSETQ. The CDR3 totals 16 residues. Trimming cost V 0 bases and J 3 bases; bases outside gene matches: 9. DNA of the CDR3: TGCGCCAGCAGCTTGGCCTCCGGGACAGCCTACTACGAGCAGTACTTC. It yields the protein CASSLASGTAYYEQYF.

The chain has TRBV11-2 and TRBJ1-2; no reliable D call. The CDR3 contains 12 residues. V was pared by 5 bases and J by 5 bases, with 9 bases between. Germline assignment: CDR1 SGHAT and CDR2 FQNNGV. The CDR3 nucleotides read TGTGCCAGCAGCGCCGGACTTTATGGCTACACCTTC. Its protein product is CASSAGLYGYTF.

This rearrangement joins TRBV7-7 to TRBJ2-7; 7 nucleotides align to TRBD1. Germline trimming cut 4 bases from V and 3 bases from J; bases unmatched to any gene: 3. Germline CDR1 SSHAT, CDR2 FNYEAQ (reference sequence). CDR3 length: 13 residues. CDR3 in DNA: TGTGCCAGCAGCTACGGACAGGACTACGAGCAGTACTTC. Its protein product is CASSYGQDYEQYF.

The rearrangement links TRBV28 to TRBJ1-2, with a weak D call TRBD1 (5 bases). Looked up from germline, CDR1 is MDHEN and CDR2 is SYDVKM. Deletions cut 6 bases from V and 3 bases from J, with 11 bases between. The CDR3 loop spans 13 amino acids. CDR3 nucleotides: TGTGCCAGCAGCATCAGGGAAGACTATGGCTACACCTTC. It translates to CASSIREDYGYTF.

The rearrangement links TRBV19 to TRBJ1-5; no clear D gene. From germline, CDR1 is LNHDA and CDR2 SQIVND (reference sequence). The CDR3 is 13 residues long. The V end was cut by 5 bases, the J end by 7 bases, with 12 bases between. CDR3 sequence (DNA): TGTGCCAGTAGTGCCTCGTCACAACAGCCCCAGCATTTT. Its translation is CASSASSQQPQHF. Combining the CDR3 with reference TRBV19 and TRBJ1-5 gives the whole variable domain DGGITQSPKYLFRKEGQNVTLSCEQNLNHDAMYWYRQDPGQGLRLIYYSQIVNDFQKGDIAEGYSVSREKKESFPLTVTSAQKNPTAFYLCASSASSQQPQHFGDGTRLSIL.

This clone was counted only a few times. The CDR3 DNA follows: TGTGCCAGCAGTGAGTGGGACAGCTACAATTCACCCCTCCACTTT. Protein sequence: CASSEWDSYNSPLHF. The chain recombines TRBV6-1 with TRBJ1-6; 7 bases match TRBD1. In germline, CDR1 is MNHNS, CDR2 SASEGT. V trimming: 3 bases; J trimming: 7 bases; junction bases outside the gene matches: 6. This CDR3 comprises 15 residues.

The chain carries TRBV7-3 and TRBJ2-1, with TRBD2 as a possible D gene (6 bases). The CDR3 length is 15 residues. From germline, CDR1 is SGHTA and CDR2 FQGTGA. V was trimmed by 3 bases and J by 6 bases, leaving 15 bases between them. The CDR3 loop is CASSFRLPGANEQFF. In DNA, the CDR3 is TGTGCCAGCAGCTTCCGCCTTCCGGGAGCCAATGAGCAGTTCTTC. The variable domain in full, completed from reference TRBV7-3 and TRBJ2-1, reads GAGVSQTPSNKVTEKGKYVELRCDPISGHTALYWYRQSLGQGPEFLIYFQGTGAADDSGLPNDRFFAVRPEGSVSTLKIQRTERGDSAVYLCASSFRLPGANEQFFGPGTRLTVL.

J is TRBJ1-2 and V is TRBV7-3; 8 nucleotides agree with TRBD1. This CDR3 contains 15 residues. The trim removed 0 bases at V and 2 bases at J, leaving 2 bases unmatched. Germline CDR1 and CDR2: SGHTA and FQGTGA. Here the CDR3 reads CASSLTGQGNYGYTF. The CDR3 DNA reads TGTGCCAGCAGCTTAACTGGACAGGGCAACTATGGCTACACCTTC. Combining the CDR3 with reference TRBV7-3 and TRBJ1-2 gives the whole variable domain GAGVSQTPSNKVTEKGKYVELRCDPISGHTALYWYRQSLGQGPEFLIYFQGTGAADDSGLPNDRFFAVRPEGSVSTLKIQRTERGDSAVYLCASSLTGQGNYGYTFGSGTRLTVV.

CDR3 DNA sequence: TGTGCCAGTAGTATGAGCGGTAGCTCCTACGAGCAGTACTTC. Its translation is CASSMSGSSYEQYF. The rearrangement uses TRBV19 and TRBJ2-7, with a possible D match to TRBD2 (5 bases). CDR1 is LNHDA and CDR2 is SQIVND in the germline V gene (reference sequence). This CDR3 contains 14 residues. V was cut by 3 bases and J by 0 bases, with 9 bases left in between.

As concerns this clone: A junction boundary mismatches the germline segment, possibly from a read error. This sequence joins TRBV18 and TRBJ2-3, with TRBD1 matching over 8 bases. The length of the CDR3 is 15 residues. The germline CDR1 and CDR2 sequences are KGHSH and LQKENI. In DNA form, the CDR3 reads TGTGCCAGCTCCCCACGGACAGGGATTAGGGATACGCAGTATTTT. Its translation is CASSPRTGIRDTQYF.

The chain employs TRBV9 and TRBJ1-2; a weak D match, TRBD1 (6 bases). Germline CDR1 reads SGDLS; CDR2 reads YYNGEE. The V end lost 4 bases, the J end lost 6 bases, and 16 bases lay between the germline ends. The CDR3 runs to 14 residues. The CDR3 reads CASSFQTGNHGYTF. The CDR3 DNA reads as TGTGCCAGCAGCTTTCAAACAGGGAATCATGGCTACACCTTC.

This chain uses TRBV6-1 with TRBJ1-5; TRBD1 is a possible D gene (6 bases). V lost 7 bases and J lost 0, with 13 bases in between. The CDR3 length is 15 residues. Germline loops: CDR1 MNHNS, CDR2 SASEGT. CDR3 region: CASTGRGNSNQPQHF. The CDR3 DNA sequence: TGTGCCAGCACGGGCAGGGGAAATAGCAATCAGCCCCAGCATTTT.

This sequence joins TRBV30 and TRBJ1-1; tentatively, D is TRBD1 (5 bases). This CDR3 comprises 15 residues. CDR1 is GTSNPN, CDR2 SVGIG, per germline (reference sequence). V lost 0 bases, J lost 6 bases, and 17 bases lay in between. This CDR3 is CAWSVRQLRYAEAFF. CDR3 coding DNA: TGTGCCTGGAGTGTCCGACAGTTAAGGTACGCTGAAGCTTTCTTT.

The rearrangement joins TRBV11-2 to TRBJ1-6, with D perhaps matching TRBD1 (5 bases). The CDR3 loop spans 13 amino acids. In germline, CDR1 is SGHAT, CDR2 FQNNGV. Trimming cost V 0 bases and J 10 bases, with 7 bases left between them. The CDR3 DNA is TGTGCCAGCAGCTTAGAGCAGGGATCACCCCTCCACTTT. This sequence encodes CASSLEQGSPLHF.

This clone was observed a single time. The rearrangement joins TRBV28 to TRBJ1-1; 8 bases fit TRBD1. CDR1 is MDHEN and CDR2 is SYDVKM in the germline V gene. The CDR3 runs to 15 residues. J was trimmed by 5 bases and V by 5 bases; bases with no gene match: 10. CDR3 sequence (DNA): TGTGCCAGCAGTGTCCCTACCACAGGGGGGACTGAAGCTTTCTTT. It yields the protein CASSVPTTGGTEAFF.

This clone has only a few counts. The chain recombines TRBV6-6 with TRBJ2-1, with 11 bases fitting TRBD2. The ends lost 4 bases at V and 2 bases at J; junction bases unmatched: 4. The germline V gene encodes CDR1 MNHNY and CDR2 SVGAGI (reference sequence). This CDR3 region has 16 residues. CDR3 sequence reads: CASSSNSGRAYNEQFF. For the CDR3, the DNA is TGTGCCAGCAGTTCTAATAGCGGGAGGGCCTACAATGAGCAGTTCTTC.

The V call is TRBV7-8, the J call TRBJ1-3; D remains unclear. Looked up from germline, CDR1 is SGHVS and CDR2 is FQNEAQ. Trimming took off 2 bases at V and 0 bases at J, with 8 bases between the two ends. The CDR3 contains 15 residues. The CDR3 coding sequence is TGTGCCAGCAGCTTACCAGGTGCCTCTGGAAACACCATATATTTT. This gives the protein CASSLPGASGNTIYF. Drawing the rest from reference TRBV7-8 and TRBJ1-3, the complete variable domain is GAGVSQSPRYKVAKRGQDVALRCDPISGHVSLFWYQQALGQGPEFLTYFQNEAQLDKSGLPSDRFFAERPEGSVSTLKIQRTQQEDSAVYLCASSLPGASGNTIYFGEGSWLTVV.

This chain uses TRBV30 with TRBJ1-5; D perhaps matches TRBD1 (5 bases). The V and J ends lost 3 bases and 4 bases respectively, with 10 bases between them. There are 13 residues in the CDR3. Germline V gene data show CDR1 as GTSNPN and CDR2 as SVGIG (reference sequence). In DNA, the CDR3 is TGTGCCTGGAGCGGGGGACGGAATCAGCCCCAGCATTTT. Its protein product is CAWSGGRNQPQHF.

The gene calls are TRBV5-1 and TRBJ2-1; 10 nucleotides match TRBD2. The CDR3 has 15 residues. Germline-derived CDR1 and CDR2 are SGHRS and YFSETQ. J was trimmed by 8 bases and V by 1 base; bases with no gene match: 6. The CDR3 nucleotides read TGCGCCAGCAGCTTGACTAGCGGGGTAAGCCATGAGCAGTTCTTC. It specifies CASSLTSGVSHEQFF.

The chain joins TRBV5-6 to TRBJ2-7; 9 positions agree with TRBD1. This CDR3 contains 15 residues. Germline lookup yields CDR1 SGHDT and CDR2 YYEEEE. V lost 0 bases, J lost 6 bases, and 7 bases stayed unmatched. In DNA, the CDR3 is TGTGCCAGCAGCTTGGCACCGGGACAGGGCTCCGAGCAGTACTTC. This sequence encodes CASSLAPGQGSEQYF.